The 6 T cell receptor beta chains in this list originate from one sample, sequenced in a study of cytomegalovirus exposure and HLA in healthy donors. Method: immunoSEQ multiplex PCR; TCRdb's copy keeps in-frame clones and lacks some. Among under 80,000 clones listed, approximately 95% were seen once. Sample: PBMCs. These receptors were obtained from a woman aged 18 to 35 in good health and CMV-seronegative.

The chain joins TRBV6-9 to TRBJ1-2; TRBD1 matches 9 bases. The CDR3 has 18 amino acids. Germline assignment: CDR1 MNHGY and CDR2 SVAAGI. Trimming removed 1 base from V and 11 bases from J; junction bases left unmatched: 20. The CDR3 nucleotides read TGTGCCAGCAGTTATTTCGGTACAAGATTACGGGACAGGGCTCGGTACACCTTC. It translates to CASSYFGTRLRDRARYTF.

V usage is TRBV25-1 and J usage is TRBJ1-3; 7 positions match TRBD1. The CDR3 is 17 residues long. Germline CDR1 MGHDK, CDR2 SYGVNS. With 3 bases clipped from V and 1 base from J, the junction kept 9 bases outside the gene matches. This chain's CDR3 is CASSDRKGASSGNTIYF. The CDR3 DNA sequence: TGTGCCAGCAGTGATAGGAAGGGGGCATCTTCTGGAAACACCATATATTTT.

The CDR3 DNA is TGTGCCACCAGCAGGGGACTAGCGGGCACTTACAATGAGCAGTTCTTC. Residues: CATSRGLAGTYNEQFF. The rearrangement uses TRBV15 and TRBJ2-1; the match to TRBD2 covers 12 bases. This CDR3 contains 16 residues. Looked up from germline, CDR1 is LNHNV and CDR2 is YYDKDF (reference sequence). The trim removed 3 bases at V and 4 bases at J, leaving 4 bases unmatched.

The CDR3 bases are TGTGCCAGCAGCTTGTTTCGTTCCAGCAATCAGCCCCAGCATTTT. Protein: CASSLFRSSNQPQHF. The V call is TRBV5-6, the J call TRBJ1-5; D is ambiguous. V lost 1 base, J lost 1 base, and 9 bases lay in between. Germline CDR1 SGHDT, CDR2 YYEEEE. The CDR3 is made up of 15 amino acids.

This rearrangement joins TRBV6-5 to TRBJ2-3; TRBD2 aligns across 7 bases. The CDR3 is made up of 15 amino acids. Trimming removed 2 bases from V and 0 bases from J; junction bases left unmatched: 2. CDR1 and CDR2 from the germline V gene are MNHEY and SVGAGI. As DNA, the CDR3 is TGTGCCAGCAGTTACGAGCGGGGTAGCACAGATACGCAGTATTTT. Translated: CASSYERGSTDTQYF.

The CDR3 here is CASTRQGGNSPLHF. The CDR3 bases are TGTGCCAGCACCAGACAGGGTGGCAACTCACCCCTCCACTTT. The rearrangement links TRBV6-5 to TRBJ1-6; 7 positions match TRBD1. V lost 7 bases, J lost 10 bases, and 10 bases stayed unmatched. The CDR3 is 14 amino acids. Germline values: CDR1 MNHEY, CDR2 SVGAGI.